This T cell receptor (beta chain) was captured in a study of OX40 agonist ivuxolimab in advanced cancers. The repertoire was sequenced with immunoSEQ multiplex PCR; TCRdb's copy has only in-frame clones and lacks some. The sample holds some 90,000 clones; about 90% are singletons and the top ten take 0.81%. The CDR3 contains 18 residues. Germline V lookup: CDR1 SGHKS, CDR2 YYEKEE (reference sequence). Trimming left V 3 bases short and J 0 bases short, with 19 bases between. Remarks on this clone: The antigen remains unidentified.

Study outcomes and limitations: Low normalized T-cell clonal expansion was also seen in some nonresponders.

The rearrangement uses TRBV5-5 and TRBJ1-3; D unresolved. The TCR comes from an adult with an advanced solid tumor such as melanoma, head and neck, liver or kidney cancer. The specimen comprised CD4+ or CD8+ T cells sorted from blood, sampled in a trial of the OX40 agonist ivuxolimab. The CDR3 bases are TGTGCCAGCAGCTCCCGCTTCCAGCCAGCCTACTCTGGAAACACCATATATTTT. Translation: CASSSRFQPAYSGNTIYF.